The present T cell receptor beta chain was sequenced within a study of TIL therapy for anti-PD-1-resistant metastatic lung cancer. Study context: Tumors carried a median around 1.4 non-synonymous mutations per megabase. Study-wide results and limits: This highly selected cohort may not generalize to typical lung cancer patients.

The sample holds a few counts of this clone. Its cognate antigen is unknown. Time point: pre-treatment sample, taken before nivolumab and TIL therapy. The libraries were made with immunoSEQ v3. Using immunoSEQ multiplex PCR, the repertoire was profiled, and TCRdb retains in-frame clones only, with some absent. The sample includes 55,000 to 60,000 clones, around 70% seen only once; the top ten take 1.8%. Trimming removed 2 bases at V and 5 bases at J, with 12 bases between. Germline V gene data show CDR1 as SGHTA and CDR2 as FQGTGA. CDR3 length: 14 residues. The receptor was isolated from a person aged 25 to 85 with non-small cell lung cancer. V and J are TRBV7-3 and TRBJ1-1; D uncertain. The material sequenced was blood, taken at baseline. DNA for the CDR3: TGTGCCAGCAGCTTATTTGGAGGGCAAACTGAAGCTTTCTTT. Amino acids: CASSLFGGQTEAFF. The whole variable domain, remainder taken from reference TRBV7-3 and TRBJ1-1, is GAGVSQTPSNKVTEKGKYVELRCDPISGHTALYWYRQSLGQGPEFLIYFQGTGAADDSGLPNDRFFAVRPEGSVSTLKIQRTERGDSAVYLCASSLFGGQTEAFFGQGTRLTVV.